This TCR beta chain originates from a study of blood T cell repertoires in COVID-19 (dated by TCRdb to 2019 to 2021). For the wider study: Collaborator samples came from the United States, Italy and Spain and covered acute and convalescent phases of COVID-19. The prospective study material was composed of cDNA or gDNA derived from T cells, B-cell-depleted T cells, or PBMCs. Subjects who had been exposed to COVID-19, were actively infected with it, or had recovered from it provided the deeply sampled blood TCRbeta repertoires that made up the dataset. The repertoires were made available in a free public database intended to serve as a resource for research on the immune response to SARS-CoV-2. The samples were drawn from the first 160 participants of the ongoing ImmuneRACE study and from roughly 1,300 subjects provided by 6 global collaborators. Nearly every sample came with metadata listing a de-identified subject ID, COVID-19 status, age in years and sex. Where available, HLA class I and class II types were taken from metadata supplied by the sample provider and were not determined by assay-based typing. Paper-wide results and their limitations: The amount of clinical and demographic metadata varied by source and participant and was provided uncurated.

In the prospective study, participants were about 18 to 100 years old, resided in about two dozen geographic areas of the United States, and were enrolled through a virtual design. In the prospective study, cohorts were assigned on the basis of participant-reported clinical history obtained from a screening survey and a study questionnaire. Recovered participants in ImmuneRACE Cohort 3 were defined as having two consecutive negative NP/OP PCR tests, clearance from a healthcare professional, or resolution of symptoms. Each participant in the prospective study had whole blood, serum and a nasopharyngeal or oropharyngeal swab collected by mobile phlebotomists. Additional blood draws and questionnaires over an approximately two-month period could optionally be provided by prospective study participants. Before DNA extraction, blood samples from the prospective study were shipped at room temperature or frozen.

Comments on this clone: Its antigen target is currently unknown. No much larger clone is present one base from it, and per-base qualities are unavailable.

The germline V end is reduced by 0 bases and the J end by 15 bases; junction bases left unmatched: 6. CDR1 and CDR2, per the germline V gene (reference sequence), are SEHNR and FQNEAQ. The CDR3, cysteine through phenylalanine, is 13 amino acids long. Here the CDR3 DNA is all that survives: 39 bases in frame from base 1. TCRbeta CDR3 regions were amplified from genomic DNA by means of the immunoSEQ Assay, a bias-controlled multiplex PCR. From the authors' description of their analysis: The number of nucleated cells in each sample was estimated from the amplification of reference gene primers within the assay. To quantify the absolute abundance of each unique TCRbeta CDR3 rearrangement, sequence reads were collapsed and filtered. For each sample, productive Simpson clonality was calculated by taking the square root of Simpson's diversity index across productive rearrangements. In its TCRdb copy, this immuneACCESS table keeps in-frame sequences only and misses some clones. Where compared with another copy, unresolved V genes explain less than half of these, and the others have no known cause. V, J and clone size were drawn from that table, and D and trimming were deduced from the DNA. Within this sample are roughly 200,000 clones, with 85% to 90% of them counted one time only. The ten top clones hold 1.2% of the sample.

The TCR was taken from a man aged 25 to 40 who had recovered from COVID-19. Source material: PBMCs or T cells enriched from blood (not recorded which). This chain is built from TRBV7-9 and TRBJ1-4, and 8 junctional nucleotides match TRBD1. The CDR3 region has the sequence CASSLADRDRMFF. The nucleotides are TGTGCCAGCAGCTTAGCGGACCGGGACAGGATGTTTTTT. The full variable domain, with segments outside the CDR3 supplied by the reference TRBV7-9 and TRBJ1-4 proteins, appears as DTGVSQNPRHKITKRGQNVTFRCDPISEHNRLYWYRQTLGQGPEFLTYFQNEAQLEKSRLLSDRFSAERPKGSFSTLEIQRTEQGDSAMYLCASSLADRDRMFFGSGTQLSVL.